This T cell receptor beta chain was recorded in a study of T cell repertoires in cytomegalovirus infection. Study in general: HLA-C-restricted CMV epitopes, recently identified, and well-studied HLA-B-restricted ones were used by the study. An indication of both CMV infection and matching HLA type came from public TCR beta signatures. Whole-study findings and limits: HLA-C-restricted CMV clonotypes gave the most frequent clonotype in two of eight donors. Pooled public TCR beta family frequency picked out CMV carriers with the relevant HLA.

With regard to this clonotype: Its antigen is currently unknown.

MiXCR, applied by TCRdb to the reads, yields one record per CDR3 protein. The repertoire holds approximately 730,000 distinct CDR3 sequences, with 25% to 30% as singletons. This CDR3 region has 13 residues. V was trimmed by 5 bases and J by 8 bases, leaving 13 bases between them. Germline assignment: CDR1 SGHVS and CDR2 FQNEAQ. The TCR was taken from a human donor in good health (CMV status not recorded). Some clones in this sample may be carry-over from other donors' samples. Sequencing was performed on cultured CD8+ T cells from PBMCs, taken from culture after CMV antigen stimulation. J is TRBJ2-4 and V is TRBV7-8, with D possibly TRBD1 on 5 matching bases. CDR3 DNA sequence: TGTGCCAGCAGCACTTCACAGGCGGACATTCAGTACTTC. This gives the protein CASSTSQADIQYF.